The 2 T cell receptor beta chains given below trace back to one sample, sequenced in a study of blood T cell repertoires in COVID-19. Method: immunoSEQ multiplex PCR; TCRdb's copy keeps in-frame clones and lacks some. This table holds over 200,000 clones, roughly 80% found once. The specimen was peripheral blood. These receptors originate from a woman of 80 years or more with active or convalescent COVID-19.

This clone was detected once. This chain connects TRBV24-1 to TRBJ1-2; D gene ambiguous. The ends were cut back, 2 bases at V and 5 bases at J, with 11 bases in the middle. From germline, CDR1 is KGHDR and CDR2 SFDVKD. The CDR3 extends over 14 amino acids. CDR3 sequence (DNA): TGTGCCACCAGTGATTCGACCGGGAGATATGGCTACACCTTC. It yields the protein CATSDSTGRYGYTF.

This clone appeared a few times. The chain recombines TRBV25-1 with TRBJ2-7, with no clear D. This CDR3 region has 13 residues. Trimming shortened V by 2 bases and J by 2 bases, and 7 bases separated the two germline ends. In germline, CDR1 is MGHDK, CDR2 SYGVNS. The CDR3 nucleotides read TGTGCCAGCAGTGAAGGTGGCCCCTACGAGCAGTACTTC. This translates into CASSEGGPYEQYF.